Each of the 27 T cell receptor beta chains below was sequenced from the same sample in a study of blood T cell repertoires in COVID-19. The table came from immunoSEQ multiplex PCR; TCRdb's copy has only in-frame clones and leaves some out. The sample consists of 150,000 to 200,000 clones, more than 70% of them appearing once. Sample: peripheral blood. Receptors were obtained from a man aged 40-50 years with active or convalescent COVID-19.

The chain combines TRBV2 with TRBJ1-1; perhaps TRBD1 as D (6 bases). Germline lookup yields CDR1 SNHLY and CDR2 FYNNEI. The CDR3 spans 13 residues. V shed 8 bases and J shed 1 base, with 11 bases lying between them. CDR3 sequence: CASRQDRNTEAFF. The CDR3 nucleotides are TGTGCCAGCCGACAGGACCGGAACACTGAAGCTTTCTTT.

The V and J genes are TRBV15 and TRBJ2-3; D possibly corresponds to TRBD1 (6 bases). Germline CDR1 LNHNV, CDR2 YYDKDF (reference sequence). The CDR3 extends over 14 amino acids. Trimming removed 0 bases at V and 5 bases at J, with 9 bases between. CDR3 amino acids: CATSREPRGDTQYF. As DNA, the CDR3 is TGTGCCACCAGCAGAGAGCCCAGGGGAGATACGCAGTATTTT. Based on the CDR3 plus reference TRBV15 and TRBJ2-3, the full variable domain is DAMVIQNPRYQVTQFGKPVTLSCSQTLNHNVMYWYQQKSSQAPKLLFHYYDKDFNNEADTPDNFQSRRPNTSFCFLDIRSPGLGDTAMYLCATSREPRGDTQYFGPGTRLTVL.

The chain links TRBV11-3 to TRBJ1-1; 8 positions match TRBD1. Per germline, CDR1 SGHNT and CDR2 YENEEA. This CDR3 spans 17 amino acids. J gave up 0 bases and V 5 bases, and 11 bases lay outside the gene matches. Written as DNA, the CDR3 is TGTGCCAGCAGCCCAGCCCAGGGGGCGAGGGTGAACACTGAAGCTTTCTTT. Translation: CASSPAQGARVNTEAFF. The full variable domain, in which reference TRBV11-3 and TRBJ1-1 provide the parts outside the CDR3, is EAGVVQSPRYKIIEKKQPVAFWCNPISGHNTLYWYLQNLGQGPELLIRYENEEAVDDSQLPKDRFSAERLKGVDSTLKIQPAELGDSAVYLCASSPAQGARVNTEAFFGQGTRLTVV.

V is TRBV7-9 and J is TRBJ1-4; possible D gene TRBD1, 6 bases. The CDR3 consists of 16 residues. The V and J ends lost 1 base and 3 bases respectively, with 12 bases between them. Germline lookup yields CDR1 SEHNR and CDR2 FQNEAQ (reference sequence). The CDR3 protein is CASSLGSGEPNEKLFF. The CDR3 nucleotides are TGTGCCAGCAGCTTAGGTTCAGGGGAACCTAATGAAAAACTGTTTTTT.

This chain uses TRBV7-9 with TRBJ2-7, with D tentatively TRBD2 (7 bases). Looked up from germline, CDR1 is SEHNR and CDR2 is FQNEAQ (reference sequence). The length of the CDR3 is 15 residues. Trimming removed 0 bases from V and 1 base from J, with 10 bases in between. CDR3 loop: CASSLAAGASYEQYF. CDR3 coding DNA: TGTGCCAGCAGCTTAGCGGCGGGGGCATCCTACGAGCAGTACTTC.

The chain carries TRBV29-1 and TRBJ2-3; 8 positions match TRBD1. Germline assignment: CDR1 SQVTM and CDR2 ANQGSEA. J lost 1 base, V lost 2 bases, and 8 bases had no gene match. The CDR3 extends over 16 amino acids. CDR3 sequence: CSVESMLGQGTDTQYF. The CDR3 DNA sequence: TGCAGCGTTGAAAGTATGTTGGGACAGGGCACAGATACGCAGTATTTT.

The chain combines TRBV19 with TRBJ2-5, with D uncertain. Germline loops: CDR1 LNHDA, CDR2 SQIVND (reference sequence). This CDR3 region has 11 residues. The germline V and J ends were trimmed by 4 bases and 3 bases, with 3 bases remaining between them. The CDR3 protein is CASSTKETQYF. In DNA, the CDR3 is TGTGCCAGTAGTACTAAAGAGACCCAGTACTTC. Using reference TRBV19 and TRBJ2-5 for the parts outside the CDR3, the full variable domain is DGGITQSPKYLFRKEGQNVTLSCEQNLNHDAMYWYRQDPGQGLRLIYYSQIVNDFQKGDIAEGYSVSREKKESFPLTVTSAQKNPTAFYLCASSTKETQYFGPGTRLLVL.

CDR3 sequence (DNA): TGTGCCAGCAGTCCTAGACCCCTAGCGGGAGGGCAAGGAGATACGCAGTATTTT. Translating it yields CASSPRPLAGGQGDTQYF. The chain has TRBV5-5 and TRBJ2-3; TRBD2 aligns across 12 bases. Germline V gene lookup returns CDR1 SGHKS and CDR2 YYEKEE (reference sequence). Unmatched junction bases numbered 15, after V lost 5 bases and J lost 5 bases. The CDR3 is made up of 18 amino acids. Supplemented by reference TRBV5-5 and TRBJ2-3, the full variable domain reads DAGVTQSPTHLIKTRGQQVTLRCSPISGHKSVSWYQQVLGQGPQFIFQYYEKEERGRGNFPDRFSARQFPNYSSELNVNALLLGDSALYLCASSPRPLAGGQGDTQYFGPGTRLTVL.

About this clone itself: A read error may account for a junction end that differs from germline. This chain uses TRBV11-1 with TRBJ2-2; D might be TRBD2 (5 bases). The CDR3 has 15 amino acids. Looked up from germline, CDR1 is SGHAT and CDR2 is FQDESV (reference sequence). Written as DNA, the CDR3 is TGTGCCAGCAGCCCCCGGGGAGCGAATACCGGGGAGCTGTTTTTT. It encodes CASSPRGANTGELFF. The full variable domain, its missing parts supplied by reference TRBV11-1 and TRBJ2-2, is EAEVAQSPRYKITEKSQAVAFWCDPISGHATLYWYRQILGQGPELLVQFQDESVVDDSQLPKDRFSAERLKGVDSTLKIQPAELGDSAMYLCASSPRGANTGELFFGEGSRLTVL.

V usage is TRBV19 and J usage is TRBJ1-5; 7 bases map to TRBD1. The CDR3 loop spans 17 amino acids. V trimming: 5 bases; J trimming: 6 bases; junction bases outside the gene matches: 16. CDR1 LNHDA and CDR2 SQIVND come from the germline V gene (reference sequence). For the CDR3, the DNA is TGTGCCAGTAGTTTGAGGGGTACAGGGGATCGGGGTCAGCCCCAGCATTTT. This codes for CASSLRGTGDRGQPQHF. Using reference TRBV19 and TRBJ1-5 for the parts outside the CDR3, the full variable domain is DGGITQSPKYLFRKEGQNVTLSCEQNLNHDAMYWYRQDPGQGLRLIYYSQIVNDFQKGDIAEGYSVSREKKESFPLTVTSAQKNPTAFYLCASSLRGTGDRGQPQHFGDGTRLSIL.

V gene TRBV5-6 combines with J gene TRBJ1-1, with a tentative D call TRBD1 (6 bases). There are 13 residues in the CDR3. V was shortened by 2 bases and J by 4 bases, with 9 bases between the two germline ends. Germline V lookup: CDR1 SGHDT, CDR2 YYEEEE. The chain's CDR3 is CASSFTGSTEAFF. As DNA, the CDR3 is TGTGCCAGCAGCTTTACAGGGAGCACTGAAGCTTTCTTT.

Concerning this clone itself: A junction boundary mismatches the germline segment, possibly from a read error. The J gene is TRBJ2-1, the V gene TRBV14; TRBD2 matches 12 bases. CDR1 SGHDN and CDR2 FVKESK come from the germline V gene. The CDR3 is 13 amino acids. CDR3 region: CASSQDLAGGRVF. The CDR3 DNA reads TGTGCCAGCAGCCAAGATCTAGCGGGAGGGCGAGTCTTC.

V usage is TRBV9 and J usage is TRBJ2-5, with 11 bases lining up with TRBD2. Germline V CDR1 and CDR2: SGDLS, YYNGEE. CDR3 length equals 18 residues. The V gene end was trimmed by 0 bases and the J gene end by 5 bases; junction bases not matched to a gene: 12. The CDR3 here is CASSVAPLAGVSRETQYF. CDR3 coding DNA: TGTGCCAGCAGCGTAGCACCACTAGCGGGAGTCTCGCGGGAGACCCAGTACTTC.

This chain joins TRBV6-6 and TRBJ2-7; the D gene is possibly TRBD1 (5 bases). With 6 bases removed from V and 1 base from J, the gap between germline ends came to 10 bases. This CDR3 has 13 amino acids. In germline, CDR1 is MNHNY, CDR2 SVGAGI (reference sequence). For the CDR3, the DNA is TGTGCCAGCAGCCCAACAGGTTCCTACGAGCAGTACTTC. Its protein is CASSPTGSYEQYF.

The J gene is TRBJ1-2, the V gene TRBV24-1; no clear D. The CDR3 loop spans 14 amino acids. Trimming pared 2 bases from V and 2 bases from J, leaving 8 bases between. Germline CDR1 and CDR2: KGHDR and SFDVKD. As DNA, the CDR3 is TGTGCCACCAGTGATTCCGACTCGAACTATGGCTACACCTTC. Translating gives CATSDSDSNYGYTF.

The rearrangement joins TRBV12-3 or TRBV12-4 to TRBJ1-1; TRBD1 is a possible D gene (6 bases). The CDR3 is made up of 13 amino acids. Trimming left V 6 bases short and J 5 bases short, with 13 bases between. CDR3 nucleotides: TGTGCCAGCAGATTACAGGGTAGGACTGAAGCTTTCTTT. It encodes CASRLQGRTEAFF.

The chain links TRBV6-6 to TRBJ1-1; possibly TRBD1 for D (5 bases). The CDR3 runs to 12 residues. Germline CDR1 reads MNHNY; CDR2 reads SVGAGI (reference sequence). With 6 bases removed from V and 1 base from J, the gap between germline ends came to 6 bases. The CDR3 bases are TGTGCCAGCAGCGGGGGGAACACTGAAGCTTTCTTT. Its translation is CASSGGNTEAFF.

The CDR3 spells CAWSVAGYEQYF. The CDR3 DNA reads TGTGCCTGGAGTGTGGCGGGCTACGAGCAGTACTTC. The V and J genes are TRBV30 and TRBJ2-7, with D possibly being TRBD2 (5 bases). Trimming stripped 0 bases from V and 3 bases from J, with 6 bases between. CDR1 and CDR2 (germline): GTSNPN, SVGIG (reference sequence). The CDR3 runs 12 residues.

This clone occurred once. The chain has TRBV2 and TRBJ1-4, with TRBD1 matching 8 bases. The CDR3 loop spans 15 amino acids. Trimming cost V 6 bases and J 5 bases; bases outside gene matches: 8. Germline CDR1 reads SNHLY; CDR2 reads FYNNEI. The CDR3: CASRTRTGTNEKLFF. CDR3 bases: TGTGCCAGCAGGACAAGGACAGGGACAAATGAAAAACTGTTTTTT.

The chain links TRBV5-1 to TRBJ1-1; 9 bases are a match to TRBD1. V was pared by 3 bases and J by 2 bases, with 8 bases of the junction left unmatched. The germline CDR1 and CDR2 sequences are SGHRS and YFSETQ. The length of the CDR3 is 16 residues. CDR3 in DNA: TGCGCCAGCAGCTCCCGGACAGGGGCGCTAAACACTGAAGCTTTCTTT. It codes for CASSSRTGALNTEAFF.

The chain is built from TRBV10-3 and TRBJ1-5; 7 nucleotides line up with TRBD1. V shed 5 bases and J 0 bases; nucleotides not matched to a gene: 4. The length of the CDR3 is 15 residues. Germline V CDR1 and CDR2: ENHRY, SYGVKD. The CDR3 coding sequence is TGTGCCATCAGTACAGGGGATGATAGCAATCAGCCCCAGCATTTT. As protein: CAISTGDDSNQPQHF.

This clone was seen a single time. The chain recombines TRBV19 with TRBJ2-7; TRBD2 is a possible D gene (5 bases). Trimming left V 3 bases short and J 7 bases short, with 22 bases between. The CDR3 extends over 16 amino acids. CDR1 is LNHDA and CDR2 is SQIVND in the germline V gene (reference sequence). CDR3 coding DNA: TGTGCCAGTAGTATTAGGGCGGGCCCGGGCCTGGGAGAGCAGTACTTC. Encoded protein: CASSIRAGPGLGEQYF.

This chain connects TRBV13 to TRBJ2-1; no clear D gene. The CDR3 has 15 residues. CDR1 and CDR2 (germline): PRHDT, FYEKMQ (reference sequence). V lost 4 bases and J 0 bases, leaving 10 bases between the germline ends. DNA for the CDR3: TGTGCCAGCAGCTCAGGACCCAGCTCCTACAATGAGCAGTTCTTC. Encoded protein: CASSSGPSSYNEQFF. The full variable domain, in which reference TRBV13 and TRBJ2-1 provide the parts outside the CDR3, is AAGVIQSPRHLIKEKRETATLKCYPIPRHDTVYWYQQGPGQDPQFLISFYEKMQSDKGSIPDRFSAQQFSDYHSELNMSSLELGDSALYFCASSSGPSSYNEQFFGPGTRLTVL.

This chain links TRBV6-5 with TRBJ1-6; D gene uncertain. Germline V gives CDR1 MNHEY, CDR2 SVGAGI. The V end lost 6 bases, the J end lost 7 bases, and 16 bases lay between the germline ends. The CDR3 is 15 residues long. CDR3 bases: TGTGCCAGCAGCGTAGACTGGGAGGAGAATTCACCCCTCCACTTT. This gives the protein CASSVDWEENSPLHF.

The chain has TRBV4-2 and TRBJ2-7, with TRBD1 matching over 7 bases. The CDR3 length is 16 residues. Germline V CDR1 and CDR2: LGHNA, YNFKEQ. The V and J ends lost 4 bases and 2 bases, in that order; junction bases with no gene match: 11. Here the CDR3 reads CASSPPTGDGAYEQYF. CDR3 bases: TGTGCCAGCAGCCCCCCCACAGGGGACGGAGCCTACGAGCAGTACTTC.

CDR3 coding DNA: TGTGCCAGCAGCTTAGCGGCAGGGGCGGGGGGCACTGAAGCTTTCTTT. Amino acids: CASSLAAGAGGTEAFF. The chain is built from TRBV7-9 and TRBJ1-1; D may be TRBD1 (6 bases). The CDR3 is made up of 16 amino acids. V was pared by 0 bases and J by 4 bases, with 15 bases between. Per the germline V gene, CDR1 is SEHNR and CDR2 is FQNEAQ (reference sequence).

The V and J genes are TRBV27 and TRBJ2-7; 11 bases align to TRBD2. CDR1 is MNHEY, CDR2 SMNVEV, per germline (reference sequence). V gave up 5 bases and J gave up 9 bases; unmatched junction bases: 6. The CDR3 runs 13 residues. CDR3 bases: TGTGCCAGCAGTCCCCCGGGACTAGCGGTGCAGTACTTC. It yields the protein CASSPPGLAVQYF.